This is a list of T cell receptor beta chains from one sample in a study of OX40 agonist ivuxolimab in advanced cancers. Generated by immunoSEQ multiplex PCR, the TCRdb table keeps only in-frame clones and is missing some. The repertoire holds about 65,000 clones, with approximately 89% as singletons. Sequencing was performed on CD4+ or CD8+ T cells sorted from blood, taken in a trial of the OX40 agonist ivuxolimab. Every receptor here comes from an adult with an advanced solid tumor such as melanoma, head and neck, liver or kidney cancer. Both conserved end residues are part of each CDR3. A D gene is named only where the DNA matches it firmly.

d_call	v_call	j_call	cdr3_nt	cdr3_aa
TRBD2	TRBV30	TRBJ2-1	TGTGCCTGGAGTATGAGCGGGGCGTCTTTTAAGCAGTTCTTC	CAWSMSGASFKQFF
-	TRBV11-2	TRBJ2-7	TGTGCCAGCAGCTCGACTCCGAACGAGCAGTACTTC	CASSSTPNEQYF
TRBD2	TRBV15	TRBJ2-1	TGTGCCACCAGCAGACGCCCTAGCGGGGGGTATGGAAATGAGCAGTTCTTC	CATSRRPSGGYGNEQFF
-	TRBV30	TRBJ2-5	TGTGCCTGGACCACCGGGGCGGGGTTACGAGGGACCCAGTACTTC	CAWTTGAGLRGTQYF
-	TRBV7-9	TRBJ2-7	TGTGCCAGCAGCCCCGAGGGGAGTAGCTCCTACGAGCAGTACTTC	CASSPEGSSSYEQYF
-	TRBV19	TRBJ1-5	TGTGCCAGTAGTCAAAGGGGGGTAAGGGTGGGGTTACATTTT	CASSQRGVRVGLHF
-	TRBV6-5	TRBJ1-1	TGTGCCAGCAGTTACCGACAGAGAAAGAACACTGAAGCTTTCTTT	CASSYRQRKNTEAFF
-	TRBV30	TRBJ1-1	TGTGCCTGGAGAGGGGCAATGAACACTGAAGCTTTCTTT	CAWRGAMNTEAFF
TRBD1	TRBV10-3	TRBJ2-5	TGTGCCATCAGTGAGCCGGACAGGGGGGAGACCCAGTACTTC	CAISEPDRGETQYF
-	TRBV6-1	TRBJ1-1	TGTGCCAGCCGCCCGGGGCGGATGAACACTGAAGCTTTCTTT	CASRPGRMNTEAFF
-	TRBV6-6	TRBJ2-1	TGTGCCAGCAGTAGAACAATAGGAATAAATGAGCAGTTCTTC	CASSRTIGINEQFF
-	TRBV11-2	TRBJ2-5	TGTGCCAGCAGCTTAGCAGGGGACTGGGGGTTGGAGACCCAGTACTTC	CASSLAGDWGLETQYF
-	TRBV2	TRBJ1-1	TGTGCCAGCAGGCTCACCGCGAACACTGAAGCTTTCTTT	CASRLTANTEAFF
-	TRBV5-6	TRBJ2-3	TGTGCCAGCAGCTTGGGACTAAGAATCGATACGCAGTATTTT	CASSLGLRIDTQYF
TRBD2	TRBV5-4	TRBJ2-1	TGTGCCATAACTAGCGGGGGATCCTACAATGAGCAGTTCTTC	CAITSGGSYNEQFF
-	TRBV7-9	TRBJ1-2	TGTGCCAGCAGCTTAGAACAGGGAGGGTTTTACACCTTC	CASSLEQGGFYTF
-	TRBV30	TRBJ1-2	TGTGCCTGGGGTCCTCCCGGTGGCTACACCTTC	CAWGPPGGYTF
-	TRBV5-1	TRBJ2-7	TGCGCCAGCAGCGCTGGGGCAGGGAAGGGCTACGAGCAGTACTTC	CASSAGAGKGYEQYF
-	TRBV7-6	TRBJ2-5	TGTGCCAGCAGCTCACAGGGCCGGGGGGAGACCCAGTACTTC	CASSSQGRGETQYF
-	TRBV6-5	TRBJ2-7	TGTGCCAGCAGAAGGGCGGGCGACTCCTACGAGCAGTACTTC	CASRRAGDSYEQYF
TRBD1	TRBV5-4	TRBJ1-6	TGTGCCAGCAGCTTGAACAGGGGCGTTGATTCACCCCTCCACTTT	CASSLNRGVDSPLHF
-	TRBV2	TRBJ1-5	TGTGCCAGCAGCGGTAGAGTGGGCAATCAGCCCCAGCATTTT	CASSGRVGNQPQHF
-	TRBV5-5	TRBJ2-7	TGTGCCAGCAGCTTGGCCCCGGTGTCCTCCTACGAGCAGTACTTC	CASSLAPVSSYEQYF